The 27 T cell receptor beta chains reported below all come from one sample, sequenced in a study of blood T cells in healthy people across ages. Using a J-beta primer mix together with a sample-barcoded 5' primer, a second PCR was run for roughly 6 to 11 cycles. From the 5' RACE reads, TCRdb called clonotypes with MiXCR, one entry per CDR3 protein. The sample has fewer than 1.5 million distinct CDR3 sequences, approximately 38% seen once. Sequenced sample: blood. These TCRs come from a woman younger than 30 in good health.

This clonotype was seen only once. The chain combines TRBV20-1 with TRBJ2-1, with D perhaps matching TRBD2 (6 bases). CDR3 length equals 14 residues. Looked up from germline, CDR1 is DFQATT and CDR2 is SNEGSKA (reference sequence). CDR3 DNA sequence: TGCAGCTATTGGGGGGATCATCTATACAATGAGCAGTTCTTC. This gives the protein CSYWGDHLYNEQFF.

The chain links TRBV6-2 or TRBV6-3 to TRBJ2-1; D uncertain. Trimming pared 5 bases from V and 0 bases from J, leaving 8 bases between. This CDR3 has 14 residues. Germline V lookup: CDR1 MNHEY, CDR2 SVGEGT. DNA for the CDR3: TGTGCCAGCAGTGGACGAGACTCCTACAATGAGCAGTTCTTC. This sequence encodes CASSGRDSYNEQFF.

This clonotype was seen a single time. J is TRBJ1-6 and V is TRBV6-5, with no clear D. The CDR3 length is 15 residues. Looked up from germline, CDR1 is MNHEY and CDR2 is SVGAGI. Trimming took off 4 bases at V and 7 bases at J, with 14 bases between the two ends. The CDR3 coding sequence is TGTGCCAGCAGTTCAAATCCCGGGGAAAATTCACCCCTCCACTTT. Its translation is CASSSNPGENSPLHF.

Turning to this clonotype: At one end the junction does not follow the germline gene, possibly because of a read error. The chain links TRBV30 to TRBJ2-1; 11 nucleotides line up with TRBD2. The CDR3 has 16 residues. In germline, CDR1 is GTSNPN, CDR2 SVGIG (reference sequence). The CDR3 DNA reads as TGTGCCCGGAGTGCCCAGACTAGCGGGGTCAACAATGAGCAGTTCTTC. Its translation: CARSAQTSGVNNEQFF.

The chain employs TRBV19 and TRBJ2-1; TRBD2 matches 10 bases. This CDR3 spans 15 amino acids. J was trimmed by 9 bases and V by 4 bases; bases with no gene match: 9. Germline V gene data show CDR1 as LNHDA and CDR2 as SQIVND (reference sequence). The CDR3 here is CASSTSGGAMVEQFF. In nucleotides, the CDR3 is TGTGCCAGTAGTACCAGCGGGGGGGCCATGGTTGAGCAGTTCTTC.

This chain uses TRBV4-1 with TRBJ2-5; 7 positions match TRBD1. V lost 2 bases, J lost 11 bases, and 8 bases stayed unmatched. The CDR3 is made up of 13 amino acids. Germline values: CDR1 MGHRA, CDR2 YSYEKL. The CDR3 loop is CASSQLQGNEQYF. In DNA form, the CDR3 reads TGCGCCAGCAGCCAACTACAGGGGAATGAGCAGTACTTC.

This clonotype was seen at least ten times. V and J are TRBV20-1 and TRBJ1-5; D is uncertain. The germline gives CDR1 DFQATT, CDR2 SNEGSKA (reference sequence). V shed 0 bases and J shed 0 bases, with 12 bases lying between them. CDR3 length: 16 amino acids. CDR3 DNA: TGCAGTGCTAGAGATTCAGTGGGGTATAGCAATCAGCCCCAGCATTTT. It specifies CSARDSVGYSNQPQHF.

V and J are TRBV30 and TRBJ2-4; D perhaps matches TRBD2 (5 bases). Germline CDR1 reads GTSNPN; CDR2 reads SVGIG (reference sequence). V shed 7 bases and J shed 5 bases, with 15 bases lying between them. There are 13 residues in the CDR3. The CDR3 is CAFGGTKENIQYF. The CDR3 bases are TGTGCCTTCGGAGGCACTAAGGAAAACATTCAGTACTTC.

The chain combines TRBV20-1 with TRBJ2-2, with 13 bases matching TRBD2. The CDR3 sequence is 18 residues long. Germline loops: CDR1 DFQATT, CDR2 SNEGSKA (reference sequence). V shed 5 bases, J shed 4 bases, and the junction held 13 bases outside the gene matches. The CDR3 DNA reads as TGCAGTGCTCTTAACCCGACTAGCGGGAGGCGGGGCACCGGGGAGCTGTTTTTT. Its protein is CSALNPTSGRRGTGELFF.

This clonotype showed up just a few times. The V and J genes are TRBV5-1 and TRBJ1-1, with unresolved D. Germline V gene lookup returns CDR1 SGHRS and CDR2 YFSETQ. V was cut by 6 bases and J by 1 base, with 10 bases left in between. This CDR3 has 13 residues. The CDR3, as DNA: TGCGCCAGCAAGGACCCCTCGAACACTGAAGCTTTCTTT. This translates into CASKDPSNTEAFF.

The chain employs TRBV18 and TRBJ1-4; D may be TRBD1 (5 bases). V lost 0 bases to trimming and J lost 6 bases, with 11 bases between them. Germline loops: CDR1 KGHSH, CDR2 LQKENI. The CDR3 spans 15 residues. The CDR3 DNA sequence: TGTGCCAGCTCACCACCGTGGGGGAAGGATGAAAAACTGTTTTTT. Protein: CASSPPWGKDEKLFF.

The CDR3 nucleotides are TGTGCCAGCAGAACAGACGACAGGGGGCCGGGGGAGCAGTACTTC. Its translation is CASRTDDRGPGEQYF. The rearrangement links TRBV6-2 or TRBV6-3 to TRBJ2-5, with 10 positions matching TRBD1. Trimming took 6 bases from V and 11 from J; bases not matched to a gene: 15. The CDR3 sequence is 15 residues long. The germline gives CDR1 MNHEY, CDR2 SVGEGT.

This clonotype was seen ten or more times. The V and J genes are TRBV6-5 and TRBJ1-5; no definite D call. The CDR3 length is 13 residues. Trimming left V 2 bases short and J 4 bases short, with 6 bases between. Per the germline V gene, CDR1 is MNHEY and CDR2 is SVGAGI. CDR3 in amino acids: CASSYGRNQPQHF. CDR3 nucleotide sequence: TGTGCCAGCAGTTACGGGCGGAATCAGCCCCAGCATTTT.

The gene calls are TRBV24-1 and TRBJ2-4; the D gene could be TRBD1 or TRBD2 (5 bases each). The CDR3 is 9 residues long. Germline V lookup: CDR1 KGHDR, CDR2 SFDVKD. CDR3 amino acids: CVGTDIQYF. For the CDR3, the DNA is TGTGTTGGGACGGACATTCAGTACTTC.

This clonotype was recorded a few times. The genes are TRBV10-2 and TRBJ1-5; D gene unclear. The V gene lost 6 bases and the J gene lost 5 bases, with 8 bases spanning the gap. The CDR3 loop spans 12 amino acids. Germline V gene lookup returns CDR1 WSHSY and CDR2 SAAADI. This CDR3 reads CASRGNDQPQHF. As DNA, the CDR3 is TGCGCCAGCAGAGGAAATGATCAGCCCCAGCATTTT.

This clonotype was detected a few times. The rearrangement uses TRBV2 and TRBJ1-1, with TRBD1 identical over 9 bases. Germline V lookup: CDR1 SNHLY, CDR2 FYNNEI. V lost 4 bases and J lost 3; bases outside the gene matches: 3. This CDR3 region has 14 residues. The CDR3 bases are TGTGCCAGCAGTGGACAGGGGGAGGACACTGAAGCTTTCTTT. Translating gives CASSGQGEDTEAFF.

This clonotype was observed many times. The genes are TRBV6-2 or TRBV6-3 and TRBJ2-2; D unresolved. V shed 2 bases and J shed 3 bases, with 7 bases lying between them. CDR1 is MNHEY, CDR2 SVGEGT, per germline. The CDR3 is 14 amino acids. The CDR3 nucleotides are TGTGCCAGCAGTTACGTATCCCACACCGGGGAGCTGTTTTTT. Encoded protein: CASSYVSHTGELFF.

This clonotype occurred a few times. The rearrangement uses TRBV20-1 and TRBJ1-4; the match to TRBD1 covers 7 bases. The CDR3 has 13 amino acids. The germline gives CDR1 DFQATT, CDR2 SNEGSKA (reference sequence). The J segment lost 4 bases and the V segment lost 8 bases, leaving 7 bases of the junction unmatched. The CDR3 bases are TGCAGTATCCCGGGACAGAGTAATGAAAAACTGTTTTTT. As protein: CSIPGQSNEKLFF.

In this sample, this clonotype turned up a few times. This rearrangement joins TRBV5-1 to TRBJ1-2; tentatively, D is TRBD1 (5 bases). Germline CDR1 SGHRS, CDR2 YFSETQ. The CDR3 consists of 15 residues. Deletions cut 4 bases from V and 2 bases from J, with 15 bases between. CDR3 DNA: TGCGCCAGCAGCACCGGGGGGGTACTAAACTATGGCTACACCTTC. This encodes CASSTGGVLNYGYTF.

The sample holds a few counts of this clonotype. The chain is built from TRBV29-1 and TRBJ2-7; 11 bases are a match to TRBD1. V was clipped by 5 bases and J by 6 bases; unmatched bases: 9. Germline V gene lookup returns CDR1 SQVTM and CDR2 ANQGSEA. The CDR3 loop spans 14 amino acids. Here the CDR3 DNA reads TGCAGCGTTAAAATAGGGACAGGGGGTCGCGAGCAGTACTTC. The encoded protein is CSVKIGTGGREQYF.

This clonotype was recorded once. The CDR3, as DNA: TGTGCCAGCAGCCACCTGGGGGGACGTGGCTACGAGCAGTACTTC. This translates into CASSHLGGRGYEQYF. The chain links TRBV6-5 to TRBJ2-7; a weak D match, TRBD2 (6 bases). Trimming took 6 bases from V and 3 from J, leaving 18 bases between them. This CDR3 is 15 amino acids long. CDR1 and CDR2 (germline): MNHEY, SVGAGI.

Regarding this clonotype: One end of the junction varies from germline; a read error may be responsible. J is TRBJ1-4 and V is TRBV20-1; D is undetermined. CDR1 DFQATT and CDR2 SNEGSKA come from the germline V gene (reference sequence). The CDR3 contains 15 residues. The CDR3 here is CSARPAGYSNEELFF. CDR3 nucleotide sequence: TGCAGTGCTAGACCCGCGGGATATTCTAATGAAGAACTGTTTTTT.

This clonotype was detected only a few times. This chain links TRBV9 with TRBJ2-3; D remains unclear. The CDR3 runs 13 residues. Trimming removed 0 bases at V and 5 bases at J, with 7 bases between. Germline V lookup: CDR1 SGDLS, CDR2 YYNGEE. The CDR3 DNA reads as TGTGCCAGCAGCGTAGCGAGAGGAGATACGCAGTATTTT. It codes for CASSVARGDTQYF.

With regard to this clonotype: An end of the junction does not agree with germline; a read error may underlie this. This chain links TRBV20-1 with TRBJ2-3, with TRBD2 matching over 9 bases. The CDR3 has 13 amino acids. Germline V gene sequence: CDR1 DFQATT, CDR2 SNEGSKA (reference sequence). The CDR3 nucleotides are TGCAGTGCTACCGGGACTAGCAGAGATACGCAGTATTTT. Its translation: CSATGTSRDTQYF.

The J gene is TRBJ1-5, the V gene TRBV25-1; D is unresolved. V was trimmed by 1 base and J by 0 bases, leaving 7 bases between them. The CDR3 runs to 15 residues. Germline CDR1 reads MGHDK; CDR2 reads SYGVNS. CDR3 loop: CASSEFGDSNQPQHF. The CDR3 DNA is TGTGCCAGCAGTGAATTTGGAGATAGCAATCAGCCCCAGCATTTT.

The chain employs TRBV6-5 and TRBJ2-7; the D gene is possibly TRBD2 (7 bases). The CDR3 is made up of 15 amino acids. The germline V gene encodes CDR1 MNHEY and CDR2 SVGAGI. V lost 1 base and J lost 2, with 12 bases in between. This CDR3 is CASSYYAGATYEQYF. CDR3 DNA sequence: TGTGCCAGCAGTTACTACGCGGGGGCCACCTACGAGCAGTACTTC.

This clonotype was picked up a small number of times. This sequence joins TRBV20-1 and TRBJ2-7; 7 nucleotides align to TRBD1. This CDR3 comprises 12 residues. Looked up from germline, CDR1 is DFQATT and CDR2 is SNEGSKA (reference sequence). After removal of 6 bases from V and 2 bases from J, the junction contained 4 bases not matched to a gene. The DNA for the CDR3 is TGCAGTGCCGGCGGACAGGCCTACGAGCAGTACTTC. This gives the protein CSAGGQAYEQYF.